This T cell receptor beta chain was captured by sequencing in a study of blood T cell repertoires in COVID-19. At the level of the study: COVID-19 samples collected from the United States, Italy and Spain covered acute and convalescent phases. T cells, B-cell-depleted T cells, or PBMCs provided the cDNA or gDNA that served as material.

As originally analysed: Estimates of nucleated cell counts were drawn from the amplification of reference gene primers. Generated by immunoSEQ multiplex PCR, the TCRdb table keeps only in-frame clones and is missing some. V, J and clone size were drawn from that table, and D and trimming were deduced from the DNA. This sample has some 150,000 clones; approximately 87% occur once, and the top ten carry 8.5% to 9%. V lost 4 bases to trimming and J lost 0 bases; unmatched junction nucleotides: 3. In germline, CDR1 is SGHRS, CDR2 YFSETQ. CDR3 length equals 16 residues. This clonotype was obtained from a woman aged 45-60 years with active or convalescent COVID-19. The sequenced sample was peripheral blood. The chain has TRBV5-1 and TRBJ2-3; TRBD2 aligns across 12 bases. CDR3: CASSIGTSGSTDTQYF. The CDR3 DNA reads TGCGCCAGCAGCATAGGGACTAGCGGGAGCACAGATACGCAGTATTTT. Filled out from reference TRBV5-1 and TRBJ2-3, the complete variable domain reads KAGVTQTPRYLIKTRGQQVTLSCSPISGHRSVSWYQQTPGQGLQFLFEYFSETQRNKGNFPGRFSGRQFSNSRSEMNVSTLELGDSALYLCASSIGTSGSTDTQYFGPGTRLTVL.